The clone carrying this T cell receptor (beta chain) was seen once. Its antigen is not known. This record belongs to a study of Ad26.COV2.S vaccination and SARS-CoV-2 variants. Overall study: Donor was in the COV1001 Ad26.COV2.S trial arm.

Study outcomes and limitations: Reported post-vaccination CD8+ and CD4+ T cell responses to spike showed substantial breadth.

This sample's treatment: 19 received Ad26.COV2.S at low or high dose, single or two shots; 5 received placebo; per-sample allocation not given. Sampling took place 63 days after the first vaccine or placebo injection. Trimming removed 3 bases from V and 4 bases from J, with 10 bases in between. This CDR3 has 14 amino acids. Germline-derived CDR1 and CDR2 are MNHNS and SASEGT. Assay: immunoSEQ multiplex PCR; the TCRdb copy retains only in-frame clones and omits some. This table holds 330,000 or so clones, almost 90% found once. The chain has TRBV6-1 and TRBJ1-3; D is perhaps TRBD1 (6 bases). This TCR came from a person aged 18-65 years who received the Ad26.COV2.S COVID-19 vaccine or a placebo. The source was peripheral blood, collected in a trial of Ad26.COV2.S vaccine versus placebo. The CDR3 loop reads CASSEQGSGNTIYF. DNA for the CDR3: TGTGCCAGCAGTGAGCAGGGGTCGGGAAACACCATATATTTT.